The 5 T cell receptor beta chains below were found in one sample sequenced in a study of long-term antiretroviral therapy in people with HIV. They ran version v3.0 of the immunoSEQ assay at survey level. This table comes from immunoSEQ multiplex PCR, and its TCRdb copy is limited to in-frame clones, with some not included. The profile shows some 15,000 clones, approximately 80% of them singletons. The specimen was unsorted PBMCs, collected 0.4 years after starting antiretroviral therapy. The source of these receptors is a man under 40 with HIV.

This chain joins TRBV7-6 and TRBJ2-7; TRBD2 matches 11 bases. Germline CDR1 SGHVS, CDR2 FNYEAQ. The CDR3 spans 15 residues. V lost 6 bases to trimming and J lost 3 bases; unmatched junction nucleotides: 7. The CDR3 loop reads CASSTGTSGLYEQYF. The CDR3 DNA follows: TGTGCCAGCAGTACCGGGACTAGCGGTCTCTACGAGCAGTACTTC.

V gene TRBV9 combines with J gene TRBJ1-2; D unresolved. Germline V gene lookup returns CDR1 SGDLS and CDR2 YYNGEE. Trimming pared 4 bases from V and 4 bases from J, leaving 20 bases between. This CDR3 has 16 residues. The CDR3 region has the DNA TGTGCCAGCAGCCCACCTGAAAAGGGCGTAGTCTATGGCTACACCTTC. It specifies CASSPPEKGVVYGYTF.

V is TRBV6-5 and J is TRBJ1-4; a weak D match, TRBD1 (5 bases). The ends were cut back, 2 bases at V and 7 bases at J, with 11 bases in the middle. The CDR3 covers 14 residues. Germline CDR1 is MNHEY and CDR2 is SVGAGI. The CDR3: CASSYGGQSEKLFF. CDR3 in DNA: TGTGCCAGCAGTTACGGAGGACAAAGTGAAAAACTGTTTTTT.

This clone came up once. The J gene is TRBJ1-3, the V gene TRBV6-1; 7 nucleotides agree with TRBD1. The CDR3 contains 14 residues. The germline gives CDR1 MNHNS, CDR2 SASEGT. Trimming took 6 bases from V and 2 from J; bases not matched to a gene: 4. In DNA, the CDR3 is TGTGCCAGCAGACCACAGGGGACTGGAAACACCATATATTTT. Protein product: CASRPQGTGNTIYF.

The chain uses TRBV5-8 and TRBJ2-1, with no clear D. CDR1 and CDR2 from the germline V gene are SGHTS and YDEGEE. The CDR3 sequence is 12 residues long. V gave up 4 bases and J gave up 8 bases, with 10 bases separating them. CDR3: CASSPRVDEQFF. As DNA, the CDR3 is TGTGCCAGCAGCCCCCGGGTGGATGAGCAGTTCTTC.